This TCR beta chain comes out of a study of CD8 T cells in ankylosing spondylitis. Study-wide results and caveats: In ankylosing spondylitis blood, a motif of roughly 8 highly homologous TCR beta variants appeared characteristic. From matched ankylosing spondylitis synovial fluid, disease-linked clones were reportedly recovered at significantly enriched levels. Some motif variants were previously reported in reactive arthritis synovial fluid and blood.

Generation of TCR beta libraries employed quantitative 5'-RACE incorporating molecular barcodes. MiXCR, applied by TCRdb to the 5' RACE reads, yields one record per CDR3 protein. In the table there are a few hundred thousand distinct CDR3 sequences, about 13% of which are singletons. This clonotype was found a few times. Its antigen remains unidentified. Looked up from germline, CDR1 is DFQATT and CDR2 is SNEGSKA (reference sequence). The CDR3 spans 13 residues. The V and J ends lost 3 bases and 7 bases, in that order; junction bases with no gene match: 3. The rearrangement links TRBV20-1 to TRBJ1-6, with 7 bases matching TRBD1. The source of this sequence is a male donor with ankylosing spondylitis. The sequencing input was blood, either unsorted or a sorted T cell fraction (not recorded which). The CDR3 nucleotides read TGCAGTGCTAGTCAGGACAGGAATTCACCCCTCCACTTT. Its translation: CSASQDRNSPLHF.